This T cell receptor beta chain stems from a study of blood T cell repertoires in COVID-19. As for the study in general: The samples span acute and convalescent COVID-19 from the United States, Italy and Spain.

The CDR3 consists of 16 residues. V shed 5 bases and J shed 2 bases, with 17 bases lying between them. Germline assignment: CDR1 MNHEY and CDR2 SMNVEV (reference sequence). Profiling relied on immunoSEQ multiplex PCR, and the TCRdb table lists in-frame clones only, not all of them. The sample shows about 400,000 clones, roughly 86% of them seen only once. The study recruited people aged roughly 18 to 95 years across approximately 25 US areas. Cohort assignment relied on participant-reported clinical history. Cohort 3 donors were reported recovered after two negative PCRs, clearance, or symptom resolution.

The sequenced material came from PBMCs or T cells enriched from blood (not recorded which). This chain joins TRBV27 and TRBJ2-3; D gene unclear. This receptor was obtained from a woman between 25 and 40 years old who had recovered from COVID-19. DNA of the CDR3: TGTGCCAGCAGTAACCCTAGTGGCCTGCTCACAGATACGCAGTATTTT. The encoded protein is CASSNPSGLLTDTQYF.